This TCR beta chain was obtained from a study of blood T cell repertoires in COVID-19. About the study: Samples taken during acute and convalescent COVID-19 were collected in the United States, Italy and Spain. Sample material is recorded as cDNA or gDNA derived from T cells, B-cell-depleted T cells, or PBMCs.

Original processing methods: Counts of nucleated cells, estimated from reference gene primer amplification, were obtained. Sequencing was performed with immunoSEQ multiplex PCR; in TCRdb, only in-frame clones are kept and a portion is missing. V and J calls and clone size follow that table, whereas D and trimming were derived from the DNA. The table has tens of thousands of clones, about 88% seen once. The CDR3 extends over 15 amino acids. CDR1 and CDR2 from the germline V gene are SGDLS and YYNGEE. Deletions cut 4 bases from V and 1 base from J, with 12 bases between. The chain uses TRBV9 and TRBJ2-1; D is perhaps TRBD2 (6 bases). This clonotype was obtained from a man in his 70s with acute or convalescent COVID-19. The material sequenced was peripheral blood. CDR3 nucleotide sequence: TGTGCCAGCAGCTCCCGGGACTTGTCCTACAATGAGCAGTTCTTC. This encodes CASSSRDLSYNEQFF.